This T cell receptor (beta chain) was sequenced during a study of beta chain features in type 1 diabetes. The wider study: In age, gender and cell yields, patients were similar to healthy donors.

Turning to this clone: Its antigen is unidentified.

The study reverse transcribed the entire isolated RNA, so it sequenced expressed TCRB transcripts. The protocol was immunoSEQ multiplex PCR, while the TCRdb copy is restricted to in-frame clones and leaves out a portion. The data show about 340,000 clones, roughly 13% seen once. General study findings and limits: Type 1 diabetes patients showed a moderate but significant shortening of TCRB CDR3s in all four CD4+ subsets. Cells that show high TCR expression could be over-represented by cDNA sequencing. The similarity of naive, central memory and Treg TCRB repertoires appeared greater among patients than among healthy donors.

The CDR3 runs 14 residues. The V end was cut by 2 bases, the J end by 11 bases, with 19 bases between. CDR1 is SGDLS, CDR2 YYNGEE, per germline. This clonotype was obtained from a young woman with type 1 diabetes. This rearrangement joins TRBV9 to TRBJ1-1, with a weak D call TRBD1 (5 bases). The sequencing sample was made of naive CD4+ T cells from blood. The CDR3 spells CASSVGWRDPSAFF. The CDR3 DNA reads TGTGCCAGCAGCGTCGGTTGGAGGGACCCTAGCGCTTTCTTT. The full variable domain, rest sourced from reference TRBV9 and TRBJ1-1, is DSGVTQTPKHLITATGQRVTLRCSPRSGDLSVYWYQQSLDQGLQFLIQYYNGEERAKGNILERFSAQQFPDLHSELNLSSLELGDSALYFCASSVGWRDPSAFFGQGTRLTVV.